The sequence of this T cell receptor (beta chain) was determined in a study of T cells in tumors and immune-related adverse events. Germline V gene lookup returns CDR1 SGDLS and CDR2 YYNGEE. The CDR3 extends over 18 amino acids. V lost 0 bases to trimming and J lost 1 base; unmatched junction nucleotides: 11. The assay was immunoSEQ multiplex PCR, and TCRdb's table has in-frame clones only and misses some. The table records about 11,000 clones, around 93% of them present only once. The receptor was derived from a female donor with metastatic renal cell carcinoma. V and J are TRBV9 and TRBJ2-5, with 8 bases lining up with TRBD2. This specimen consisted of lymph node tissue, obtained from a patient treated with anti-PD-1 therapy. The CDR3, as DNA: TGTGCCAGCAGCGTAGATCGGTCGACTAGCGTGAGCCAAGAGACCCAGTACTTC. Translated: CASSVDRSTSVSQETQYF.